This is a list of T cell receptor beta chains from one sample in a study of blood T cell repertoires in COVID-19. TCRdb's copy holds only in-frame clones and misses some; the assay was immunoSEQ multiplex PCR. The sample yields under 200,000 clones, 80% to 85% seen once. Source material: peripheral blood. Receptors were obtained from a human donor with acute or convalescent COVID-19. The donor label of this sample is uncertain. The CDR3 runs from the conserved cysteine through the conserved F or W. A D gene is named only where the DNA matches it firmly. Only some rows state a clone size, as once, few, many or a class for expanded clones.

NA | NA | TRBJ1-4 | TRBV21-1 | TGTGCCAGCAGCCCCGGGGGTGAACATCCAACTAATGAAAAACTGTTTTTT | CASSPGGEHPTNEKLFF
TRBD2 | NA | TRBJ2-1 | TRBV7-3 | TGTGCCAGCAGCTTGCGGGGGGTCAGCTCCTACAATGAGCAGTTCTTC | CASSLRGVSSYNEQFF
NA | NA | TRBJ2-7 | TRBV5-4 | TGTGCCAGCGCTCCCTTGGACAGACCCTACGAGCAGTACTTC | CASAPLDRPYEQYF
NA | NA | TRBJ1-6 | TRBV7-9 | TGTGCCAGCAGCTTTTCAGGAGGAGTTTCACCCCTCCACTTT | CASSFSGGVSPLHF
NA | few | TRBJ1-1 | TRBV10-2 | TGCGCCAGCAGGGGGGCAGCCTGGCCGGCTTTCTTT | CASRGAAWPAFF
TRBD1 | NA | TRBJ1-5 | TRBV28 | TGTGCCAGCAGTTTTTTGGGACAGGGGTATCAGCCCCAGCATTTT | CASSFLGQGYQPQHF
NA | NA | TRBJ2-7 | TRBV11-2 | TGTGCCAGCACCCCGTCAGGAGGATCCTACGAGCAGTACTTC | CASTPSGGSYEQYF
NA | NA | TRBJ1-1 | TRBV30 | TGTGCCTGGGATACAGGTTCCACTGAAGCTTTCTTT | CAWDTGSTEAFF
TRBD2 | NA | TRBJ2-1 | TRBV9 | TGTGCCAGCAGCGTAACCACGGGACTAGCGGGGAATGAGCAGTTCTTC | CASSVTTGLAGNEQFF
TRBD1 | NA | TRBJ1-5 | TRBV9 | TGTGCCAGCAGCGCGGGACAGATGAACCAGCCCCAGCATTTT | CASSAGQMNQPQHF
NA | NA | TRBJ1-2 | TRBV27 | TGTGCCAGCAGTTTATCGCAGGGATATGGCTACACCTTC | CASSLSQGYGYTF
TRBD2 | NA | TRBJ2-3 | TRBV2 | TGTGCCAGCAGCCTACACGCGGGGGGCCGATCCACAGATACGCAGTATTTT | CASSLHAGGRSTDTQYF
NA | NA | TRBJ2-2 | TRBV5-1 | TGCGCCAGCAGCTTAAATGACCAGGGCGGGGCGAACACCGGGGAGCTGTTTTTT | CASSLNDQGGANTGELFF
NA | NA | TRBJ1-1 | TRBV25-1 | TGTGCCAGCAGTGGGGGGGTTGGGACTGAAGCTTTCTTT | CASSGGVGTEAFF
NA | NA | TRBJ1-1 | TRBV2 | TGTGCCAGTCTAATTATACCCCGTGAAGCTTTCTTT | CASLIIPREAFF
NA | NA | TRBJ2-7 | TRBV19 | TGTGCCAGTAGTACCGGGACCTACGAGCAGTACTTC | CASSTGTYEQYF
NA | NA | TRBJ2-1 | TRBV30 | TGTGCCTGGAGTGTGCCGGGAGCAAGGAATGAGCAGTTCTTC | CAWSVPGARNEQFF